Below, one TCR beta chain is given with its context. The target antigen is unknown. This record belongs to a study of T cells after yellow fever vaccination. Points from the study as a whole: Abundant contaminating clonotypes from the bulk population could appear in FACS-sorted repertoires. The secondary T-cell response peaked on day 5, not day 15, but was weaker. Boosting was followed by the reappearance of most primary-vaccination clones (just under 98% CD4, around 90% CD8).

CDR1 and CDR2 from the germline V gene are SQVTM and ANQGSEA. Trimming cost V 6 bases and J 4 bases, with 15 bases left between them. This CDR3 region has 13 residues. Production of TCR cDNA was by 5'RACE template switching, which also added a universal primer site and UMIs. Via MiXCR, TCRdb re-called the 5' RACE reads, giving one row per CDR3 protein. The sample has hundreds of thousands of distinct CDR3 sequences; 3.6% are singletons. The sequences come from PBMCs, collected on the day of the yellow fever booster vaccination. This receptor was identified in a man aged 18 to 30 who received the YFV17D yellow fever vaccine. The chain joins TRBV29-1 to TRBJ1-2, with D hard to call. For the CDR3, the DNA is TGCAGCGTGGATGGGCCAGCGGCCTATGGCTACACCTTC. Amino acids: CSVDGPAAYGYTF.